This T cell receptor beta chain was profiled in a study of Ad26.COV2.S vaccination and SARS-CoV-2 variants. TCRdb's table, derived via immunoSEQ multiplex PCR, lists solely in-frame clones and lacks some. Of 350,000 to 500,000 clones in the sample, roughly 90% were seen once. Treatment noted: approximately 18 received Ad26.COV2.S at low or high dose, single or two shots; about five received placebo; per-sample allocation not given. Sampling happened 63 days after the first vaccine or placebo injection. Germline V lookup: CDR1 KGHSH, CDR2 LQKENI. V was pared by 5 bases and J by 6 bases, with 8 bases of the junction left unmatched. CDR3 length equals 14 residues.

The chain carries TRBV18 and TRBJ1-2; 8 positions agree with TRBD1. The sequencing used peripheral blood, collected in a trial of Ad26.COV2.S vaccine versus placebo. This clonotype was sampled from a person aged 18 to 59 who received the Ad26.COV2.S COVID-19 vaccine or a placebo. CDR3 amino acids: CASSTQDRANGYTF. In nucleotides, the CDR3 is TGTGCCAGCTCAACCCAGGACAGGGCAAATGGCTACACCTTC.